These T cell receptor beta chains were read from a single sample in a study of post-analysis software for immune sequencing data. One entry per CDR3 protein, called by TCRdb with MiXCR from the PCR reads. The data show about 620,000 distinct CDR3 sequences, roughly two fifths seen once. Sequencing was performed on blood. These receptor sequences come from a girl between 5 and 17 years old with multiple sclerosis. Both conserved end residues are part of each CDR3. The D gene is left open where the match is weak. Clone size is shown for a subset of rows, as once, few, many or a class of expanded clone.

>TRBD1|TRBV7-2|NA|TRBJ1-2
CASSFIGQGGGYTF
TGTGCCAGCAGCTTTATCGGACAGGGGGGTGGCTACACCTTC
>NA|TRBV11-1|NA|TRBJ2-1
CASSLAVRGEQFF
TGTGCCAGCAGCTTAGCGGTGAGAGGAGAGCAGTTCTTC
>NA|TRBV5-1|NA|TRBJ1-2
CASSQDSRNYGYTF
TGCGCCAGCAGCCAGGACAGCCGAAACTATGGCTACACCTTC
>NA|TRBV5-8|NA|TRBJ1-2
CASSFEPPSGRRVYGYTF
TGTGCCAGCAGCTTTGAGCCTCCAAGTGGGCGGAGGGTATATGGCTACACCTTC
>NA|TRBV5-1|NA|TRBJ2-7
CASSPSSSRGGSYEQYF
TGCGCCAGCAGCCCTAGTTCTTCGCGGGGCGGGTCCTACGAGCAGTACTTC
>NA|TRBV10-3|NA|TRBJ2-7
CAISEPRYSGSYEQYF
TGTGCCATCAGTGAGCCAAGGTACTCGGGGTCCTACGAGCAGTACTTC
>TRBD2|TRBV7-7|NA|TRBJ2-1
CASSSQRGASYNEQFF
TGTGCCAGCAGCTCCCAGCGGGGGGCTTCCTACAATGAGCAGTTCTTC
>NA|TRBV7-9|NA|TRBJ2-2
CASSLTGGLTGELFF
TGTGCCAGCAGCTTGACAGGTGGTCTCACCGGGGAGCTGTTTTTT
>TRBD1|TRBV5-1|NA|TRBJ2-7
CASSLRAGGPNEQYF
TGCGCCAGCAGCTTGAGGGCAGGGGGCCCCAACGAGCAGTACTTC
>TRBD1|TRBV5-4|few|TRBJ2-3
CASSLGQGTTDTQYF
TGTGCCAGCAGCCTGGGACAGGGGACCACAGATACGCAGTATTTT
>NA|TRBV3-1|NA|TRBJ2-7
CASSPRSVVSYEQYF
TGTGCCAGCAGCCCCAGGAGCGTCGTCTCCTACGAGCAGTACTTC
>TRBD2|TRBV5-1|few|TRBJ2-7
CASSRTRLAGGPNEQYF
TGCGCCAGCAGCCGAACGAGGCTAGCGGGAGGGCCCAACGAGCAGTACTTC
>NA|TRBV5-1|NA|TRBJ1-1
CASSLAYTEAFF
TGCGCCAGCAGCTTGGCCTATACTGAAGCTTTCTTT
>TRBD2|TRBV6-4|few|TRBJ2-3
CASSDSAGGPGDTQYF
TGTGCCAGCAGTGACTCAGCGGGAGGGCCGGGAGATACGCAGTATTTT
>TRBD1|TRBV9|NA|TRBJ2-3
CVSSYGTGGTDTQYF
TGTGTCAGCAGTTACGGGACAGGAGGTACAGATACGCAGTATTTT
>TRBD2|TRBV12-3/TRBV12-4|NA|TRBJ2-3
CASSTTSGVTDTQYF
TGTGCCAGCAGCACGACTAGCGGGGTCACAGATACGCAGTATTTT
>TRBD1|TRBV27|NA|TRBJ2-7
CASRFRDRGSEQYF
TGTGCCAGCAGATTTCGGGACAGGGGGTCCGAGCAGTACTTC
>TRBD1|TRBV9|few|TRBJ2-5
CASSAVPLGQGFGETQYF
TGTGCCAGCAGCGCAGTGCCCCTGGGACAGGGTTTCGGAGAGACCCAGTACTTC
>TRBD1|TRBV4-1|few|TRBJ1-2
CASSPTTGVNYGYTF
TGCGCCAGCAGCCCTACGACAGGGGTTAACTATGGCTACACCTTC
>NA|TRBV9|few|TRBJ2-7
CASSVSLSGYEQYF
TGTGCCAGCAGCGTATCGCTTAGCGGTTACGAGCAGTACTTC
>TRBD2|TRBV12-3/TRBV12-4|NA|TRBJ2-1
CASNELAGDVEQFF
TGTGCCAGCAACGAACTAGCGGGAGATGTTGAGCAGTTCTTC
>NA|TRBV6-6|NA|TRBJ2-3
CASRADSRTDTQYF
TGTGCCAGCAGGGCGGACAGTCGCACAGATACGCAGTATTTT
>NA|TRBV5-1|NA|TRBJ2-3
CASSRDTTDTQYF
TGCGCCAGCAGTCGGGACACCACAGATACGCAGTATTTT
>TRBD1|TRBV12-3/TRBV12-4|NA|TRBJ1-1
CASKPRDRGRNTEAFF
TGTGCCAGCAAACCCCGGGACAGGGGGCGAAACACTGAAGCTTTCTTT
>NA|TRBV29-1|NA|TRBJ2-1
CSVVEGYGQFF
TGCAGCGTTGTAGAAGGTTATGGGCAGTTCTTC
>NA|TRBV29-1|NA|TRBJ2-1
CSVPLRADNEQFF
TGCAGCGTTCCTTTACGGGCGGACAATGAGCAGTTCTTC
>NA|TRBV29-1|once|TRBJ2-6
CSVEGARANVLTF
TGCAGCGTTGAGGGGGCAAGGGCCAACGTCCTGACTTTC
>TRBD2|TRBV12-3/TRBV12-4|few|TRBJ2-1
CASTLAGLWYNEQFF
TGTGCCAGCACCTTAGCGGGACTTTGGTACAATGAGCAGTTCTTC
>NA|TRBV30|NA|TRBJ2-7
CAWSVDSTYEQYF
TGTGCCTGGAGTGTAGACAGTACCTACGAGCAGTACTTC
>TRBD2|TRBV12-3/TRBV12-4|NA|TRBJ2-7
CASSPTSRLAGDPDEQYF
TGTGCCAGCAGTCCCACCTCCCGACTAGCGGGAGATCCGGACGAGCAGTACTTC
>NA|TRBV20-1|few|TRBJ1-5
CSTNGRRHMSPQHF
TGCAGTACTAACGGACGAAGGCACATGTCGCCCCAGCATTTT
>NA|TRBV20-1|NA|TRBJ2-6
CSAREVKRFPGANVLTF
TGCAGTGCTAGAGAGGTCAAAAGGTTCCCTGGGGCCAACGTCCTGACTTTC
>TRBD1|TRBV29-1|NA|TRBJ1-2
CSVGGQGADYTF
TGCAGCGTTGGGGGACAGGGGGCGGACTACACCTTC
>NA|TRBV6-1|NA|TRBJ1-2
CASSETEAYGYTF
TGTGCCAGCAGTGAAACCGAGGCCTATGGCTACACCTTC
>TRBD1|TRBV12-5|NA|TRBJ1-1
CASGLVEATGDTEAFF
TGTGCTAGTGGTTTGGTTGAGGCTACAGGGGACACTGAAGCTTTCTTT
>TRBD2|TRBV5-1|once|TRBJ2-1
CASSLDRLAAPYNEQFF
TGCGCCAGCAGCTTGGATAGACTAGCGGCACCCTACAATGAGCAGTTCTTC
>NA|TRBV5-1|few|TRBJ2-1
CASSLPHPVESYNEQFF
TGCGCCAGCAGCCTCCCCCACCCTGTGGAAAGCTACAATGAGCAGTTCTTC
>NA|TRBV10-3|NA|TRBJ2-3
CAIRKEEADTQYF
TGTGCCATCAGGAAGGAGGAGGCAGATACGCAGTATTTT
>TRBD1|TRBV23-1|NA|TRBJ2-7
CASSPTAGTGPVRQYF
TGCGCCAGCAGTCCTACGGCCGGGACAGGTCCTGTAAGGCAGTACTTC
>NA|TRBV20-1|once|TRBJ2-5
CSVVLRETQYF
TGCAGTGTGGTACTCCGGGAGACCCAGTACTTC
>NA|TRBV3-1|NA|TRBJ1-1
CASSHRETEWAFF
TGTGCCAGCAGCCACCGGGAGACAGAATGGGCTTTCTTT
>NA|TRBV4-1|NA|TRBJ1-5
CASSQVQGLNQPQHF
TGCGCCAGCAGCCAAGTTCAGGGACTCAATCAGCCCCAGCATTTT
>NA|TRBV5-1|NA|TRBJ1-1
CASSSGVRADEAFF
TGCGCCAGCAGCTCGGGCGTGAGAGCAGATGAAGCTTTCTTT
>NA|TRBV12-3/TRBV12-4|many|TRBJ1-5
CASSLGQPQHF
TGTGCCAGCAGTTTAGGTCAGCCCCAGCATTTT
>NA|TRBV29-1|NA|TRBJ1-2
CSVVEGANYGYTF
TGCAGCGTTGTCGAGGGGGCTAACTATGGCTACACCTTC
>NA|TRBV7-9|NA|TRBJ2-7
CASSPPRGSYEQYF
TGTGCCAGCAGCCCCCCCAGGGGCTCCTACGAGCAGTACTTC
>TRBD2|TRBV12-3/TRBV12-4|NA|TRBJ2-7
CTSSLTSGSGEQYF
TGTACCAGCAGTTTAACTAGCGGATCGGGCGAGCAGTACTTC
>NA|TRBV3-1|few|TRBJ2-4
CASSQERGHEQYF
TGTGCCAGCAGCCAAGAACGGGGCCATGAGCAGTACTTC
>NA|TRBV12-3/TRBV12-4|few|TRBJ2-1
CASSLAPANNEQFF
TGTGCCAGCAGTTTAGCCCCGGCAAACAATGAGCAGTTCTTC
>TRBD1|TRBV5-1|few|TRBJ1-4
CASSDRGEKLFF
TGCGCCAGCTCGGACAGGGGTGAAAAACTGTTTTTT
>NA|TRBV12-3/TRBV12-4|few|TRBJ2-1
CASSSLTRRVSNEQFF
TGTGCCAGCAGTTCATTGACTAGACGGGTCTCCAATGAGCAGTTCTTC
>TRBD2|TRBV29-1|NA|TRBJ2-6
CSVVLGGGSGANVLTF
TGCAGCGTCGTTTTGGGGGGGGGCTCTGGGGCCAACGTCCTGACTTTC